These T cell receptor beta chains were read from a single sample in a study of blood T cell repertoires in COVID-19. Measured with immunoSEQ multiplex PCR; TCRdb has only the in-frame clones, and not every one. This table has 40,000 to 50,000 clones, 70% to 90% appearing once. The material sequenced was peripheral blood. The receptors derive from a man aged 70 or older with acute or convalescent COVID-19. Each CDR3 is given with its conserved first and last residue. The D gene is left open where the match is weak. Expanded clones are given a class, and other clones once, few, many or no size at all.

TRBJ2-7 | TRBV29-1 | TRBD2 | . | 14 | TGCAGTTCTTCCGGGACTAGCGCGGGAGACGAGCAGTACTTC | CSSSGTSAGDEQYF
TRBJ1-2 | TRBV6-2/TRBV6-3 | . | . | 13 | TGTGCCAGCAGTTATGGGTCAGGGATTGGCTACACCTTC | CASSYGSGIGYTF
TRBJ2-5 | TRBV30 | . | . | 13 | TGTGCCTGGAGTGTCGGAGGACAAGAGACCCAGTACTTC | CAWSVGGQETQYF
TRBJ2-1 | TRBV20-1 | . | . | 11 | TGCAGTGCTGACACCCCGGATGAGCAGTTCTTC | CSADTPDEQFF
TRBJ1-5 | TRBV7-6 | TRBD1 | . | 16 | TGTGCCAGCAGCCCTAACGCGGACAGGCTCAAGGGGCCCCAGCATTTT | CASSPNADRLKGPQHF
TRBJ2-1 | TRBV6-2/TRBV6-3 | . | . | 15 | TGTGCCAGCAGTTACGGACAGACTCACTACAATGAGCAGTTCTTC | CASSYGQTHYNEQFF
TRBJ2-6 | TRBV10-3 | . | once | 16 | TGTGCCATCAGTGAGAAAGATGAGCCTGGGGCCAACGTCCTGACTTTC | CAISEKDEPGANVLTF
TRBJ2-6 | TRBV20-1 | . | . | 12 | TGCAGTGCTAGTCATGGGGCCAACGTCCTGACTTTC | CSASHGANVLTF
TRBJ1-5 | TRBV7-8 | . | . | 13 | TGTGCCAGCAGCCTGGGGAGAGGTCAGCCCCAGCATTTT | CASSLGRGQPQHF
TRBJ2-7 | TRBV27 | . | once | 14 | TGTGCCAGCAGTTTGACTCGATTTACCTACGAGCAGTACTTC | CASSLTRFTYEQYF
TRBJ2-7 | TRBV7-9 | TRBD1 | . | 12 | TGTGCCAGCAGCTCGACAGGGGTTGAGCAGTACTTC | CASSSTGVEQYF
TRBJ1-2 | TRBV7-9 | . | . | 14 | TGTGCCAGCAGCGGAACGACAGTTTTAGATGGCTACACCTTC | CASSGTTVLDGYTF
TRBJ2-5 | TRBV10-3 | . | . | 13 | TGTGCCATCAGTGAGTCGCAGCAAGAGACCCAGTACTTC | CAISESQQETQYF
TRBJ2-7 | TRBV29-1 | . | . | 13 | TGCAGCGTCGTACCGAGCGGAACCTACGAGCAGTACTTC | CSVVPSGTYEQYF
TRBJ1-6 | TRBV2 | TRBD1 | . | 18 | TGTGCCAGCAGAGCCAGCACATCCGGGACAGGGGAAAATTCACCCCTCCACTTT | CASRASTSGTGENSPLHF
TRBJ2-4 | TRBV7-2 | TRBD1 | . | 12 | TGTGCCAGCAGCTTATCGGGACAGGGGCCGTACTTC | CASSLSGQGPYF
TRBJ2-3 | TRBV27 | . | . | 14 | TGTGCCAGCAGTTTAATAGAGAACACAGATACGCAGTATTTT | CASSLIENTDTQYF
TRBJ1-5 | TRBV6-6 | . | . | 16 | TGTGCCAGCACCCTAACCGCCGAGTCGCGCAATCAGCCCCAGCATTTT | CASTLTAESRNQPQHF
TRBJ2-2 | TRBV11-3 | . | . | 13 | TGTGCCAGCAGCTCTGACAGCGACGGGGAGCTGTTTTTT | CASSSDSDGELFF
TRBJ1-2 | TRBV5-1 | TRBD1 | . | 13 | TGCGCCAGCAGCTTGGACAGGGGATATGGCTACACCTTC | CASSLDRGYGYTF
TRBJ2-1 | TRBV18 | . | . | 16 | TGTGCCAGCTCACCAAATACAGGACGCTCCTACAATGAGCAGTTCTTC | CASSPNTGRSYNEQFF
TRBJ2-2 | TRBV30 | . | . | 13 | TGTGCCTGGAATCTCGCAGGGGTCGGGGAGCTGTTTTTT | CAWNLAGVGELFF
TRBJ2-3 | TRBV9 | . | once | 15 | TGTGCCAGCAGCGGAGTGGGACTCCGCACAGATACGCAGTATTTT | CASSGVGLRTDTQYF
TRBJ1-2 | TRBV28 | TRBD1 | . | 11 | TGTGCCAGCTACAGGGGCGGTGGCTACACCTTC | CASYRGGGYTF
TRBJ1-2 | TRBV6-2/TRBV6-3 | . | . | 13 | TGTGCCAGCACCCCATCCAACGGGTATGGCTACACCTTC | CASTPSNGYGYTF
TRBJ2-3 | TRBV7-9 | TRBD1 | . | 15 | TGTGCCAGCAGCCGACAGGGGGCCTCTTTTGATACGCAGTATTTT | CASSRQGASFDTQYF
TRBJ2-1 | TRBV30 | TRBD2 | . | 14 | TGTGCCTGGAGTCGATGGGAGGGGTACAATGAGCAGTTCTTC | CAWSRWEGYNEQFF
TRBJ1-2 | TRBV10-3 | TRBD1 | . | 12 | TGTGCCATCACTTTGGACAGGGAGGGCTACACCTTC | CAITLDREGYTF
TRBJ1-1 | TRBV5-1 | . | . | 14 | TGCGCCAGCAGCTTCGCACAGTCCGGCACTGAAGCTTTCTTT | CASSFAQSGTEAFF